A selection of T cell receptor beta chains follows, all from one sample in a study of blood T cell repertoires in COVID-19. TCRdb's table, derived via immunoSEQ multiplex PCR, lists solely in-frame clones and lacks some. The sample holds about 200,000 clones, roughly 84% seen once. Input material: PBMCs or T cells enriched from blood (not recorded which). Every receptor here comes from a woman under 40 who had been exposed to COVID-19. The CDR3 runs from the conserved cysteine through the conserved F or W. D genes are given only for firm matches. A clone size is listed for some rows: how often the clone was seen (once, few, many), or a class if it is expanded.

D gene	V gene	clone size	J gene	CDR3 protein	CDR3 DNA
.	TRBV28	once	TRBJ1-3	CASSLGRGMGGNTIYF	TGTGCCAGCAGTCTGGGACGCGGGATGGGTGGAAACACCATATATTTT
.	TRBV4-3	.	TRBJ1-2	CASSQESGRGYTF	TGCGCCAGCAGCCAAGAATCAGGGCGAGGCTACACCTTC
TRBD1	TRBV5-1	.	TRBJ1-1	CASSLGGTGTYTEAFF	TGCGCCAGCAGCTTGGGGGGGACAGGGACGTACACTGAAGCTTTCTTT
.	TRBV5-1	.	TRBJ2-7	CASSFVHQTYEQYF	TGCGCCAGCAGCTTCGTCCACCAGACCTACGAGCAGTACTTC
.	TRBV7-9	.	TRBJ1-3	CASSPERQAFSGNTIYF	TGTGCCAGCAGCCCAGAGCGACAGGCCTTCTCTGGAAACACCATATATTTT
TRBD1	TRBV28	.	TRBJ2-7	CASSTTGTGSLEQYF	TGTGCCAGCAGCACTACCGGGACAGGGTCTCTCGAGCAGTACTTC
.	TRBV15	.	TRBJ2-3	CATSRDGLSTDTQYF	TGTGCCACCAGCAGAGATGGACTTTCCACAGATACGCAGTATTTT
.	TRBV11-2	.	TRBJ1-1	CASSFSGLNTEAFF	TGTGCCAGCAGCTTCTCAGGGTTAAACACTGAAGCTTTCTTT
.	TRBV3-1/TRBV3-2	many	TRBJ1-2	CASQGFAYGYTF	TGTGCCAGCCAGGGTTTTGCCTATGGCTACACCTTC
TRBD1	TRBV5-4	.	TRBJ1-1	CASRRQGLNTEAFF	TGTGCCAGCAGAAGACAGGGACTGAACACTGAAGCTTTCTTT
.	TRBV5-8	.	TRBJ1-2	CASSWRGGRDPNGYTF	TGTGCCAGCAGTTGGAGGGGGGGGCGAGATCCCAATGGCTACACCTTC
.	TRBV30	once	TRBJ1-2	CAWNMGLLHPDTF	TGTGCCTGGAACATGGGACTGCTTCATCCCGACACCTTC
.	TRBV5-1	.	TRBJ1-1	CASSLRDSGKRATEAFF	TGCGCCAGCAGCTTACGGGACTCAGGGAAAAGAGCCACTGAAGCTTTCTTT
.	TRBV9	.	TRBJ1-3	CASSPWGASSGNTIYF	TGTGCCAGCAGCCCATGGGGCGCTTCCTCTGGAAACACCATATATTTT
.	TRBV12-3/TRBV12-4	.	TRBJ1-1	CASSNSRLSGAFF	TGTGCCAGCAGTAACAGTCGTCTCTCGGGGGCTTTCTTT
TRBD1	TRBV9	.	TRBJ1-2	CASSVDSTGQGDGYTF	TGTGCCAGCAGCGTAGATTCAACGGGACAGGGGGATGGCTACACCTTC
TRBD1	TRBV11-3	.	TRBJ2-3	CASSPGTGSSSSTDTQYF	TGTGCCAGCAGCCCTGGGACAGGTTCATCGTCTAGCACAGATACGCAGTATTTT
.	TRBV5-1	once	TRBJ2-3	CASSLDRGDTQYF	TGCGCCAGCAGCCTAGATAGGGGGGATACGCAGTATTTT
TRBD1	TRBV23-1	.	TRBJ1-2	CASRDRTPDGYTF	TGCGCCAGCAGGGACAGGACCCCTGATGGCTACACCTTC
.	TRBV12-5	.	TRBJ1-1	CASGFGNTEAFF	TGTGCTAGTGGTTTCGGTAACACTGAAGCTTTCTTT
TRBD1	TRBV5-4	.	TRBJ1-5	CASSLTGDSNQPQHF	TGTGCCAGCAGCTTGACAGGGGACTCCAATCAGCCCCAGCATTTT
TRBD1	TRBV9	.	TRBJ1-1	CASSVEPGGDEAFF	TGTGCCAGCAGCGTAGAGCCAGGGGGCGATGAAGCTTTCTTT
.	TRBV3-1/TRBV3-2	.	TRBJ2-7	CASSQDSSYEQYF	TGTGCCAGCAGCCAAGACAGCTCCTACGAGCAGTACTTC
.	TRBV5-6	.	TRBJ1-2	CASSSQGWNYGYTF	TGTGCCAGCAGCTCACAGGGTTGGAACTATGGCTACACCTTC
TRBD1	TRBV19	.	TRBJ1-2	CASQSRGRSVAGYTF	TGTGCCAGTCAATCCAGGGGGCGGTCGGTAGCTGGCTACACCTTC
.	TRBV5-6	.	TRBJ1-1	CASRNLENRVGMNTEAFF	TGTGCCAGCAGGAACTTAGAAAACAGGGTGGGTATGAACACTGAAGCTTTCTTT
.	TRBV4-3	.	TRBJ2-7	CASSQDSSQGGEQYF	TGCGCCAGCAGCCAAGATTCGTCCCAGGGCGGCGAGCAGTACTTC
TRBD1	TRBV28	.	TRBJ1-6	CASSPAADWIRTGNSPLHF	TGTGCCAGCAGTCCGGCGGCTGATTGGATCAGGACAGGGAATTCACCCCTCCACTTT
.	TRBV27	.	TRBJ2-1	CASSLQGVYNEQFF	TGTGCCAGCAGTTTACAGGGTGTATACAATGAGCAGTTCTTC
TRBD1	TRBV13	.	TRBJ2-1	CASSLAQGAYNEQFF	TGTGCCAGCAGCTTAGCCCAGGGGGCCTACAATGAGCAGTTCTTC
TRBD2	TRBV7-2	.	TRBJ2-3	CASSLDSRGGVDTQYF	TGTGCCAGCAGCTTGGATTCGCGGGGGGGAGTGGATACGCAGTATTTT
.	TRBV2	.	TRBJ2-2	CAILRQGKFPGELFF	TGTGCCATTTTAAGGCAGGGAAAGTTTCCCGGGGAGCTGTTTTTT
TRBD1	TRBV29-1	.	TRBJ2-2	CSVDGILGTGRTGELFF	TGCAGCGTTGATGGAATCTTGGGGACAGGGAGAACCGGGGAGCTGTTTTTT
.	TRBV5-1	.	TRBJ1-2	CASSSTGTNYGYTF	TGCGCCAGCAGCTCAACAGGAACAAACTATGGCTACACCTTC
TRBD2	TRBV2	.	TRBJ2-5	CASNIAGGPETQYF	TGTGCCAGCAATATAGCGGGGGGGCCAGAGACCCAGTACTTC